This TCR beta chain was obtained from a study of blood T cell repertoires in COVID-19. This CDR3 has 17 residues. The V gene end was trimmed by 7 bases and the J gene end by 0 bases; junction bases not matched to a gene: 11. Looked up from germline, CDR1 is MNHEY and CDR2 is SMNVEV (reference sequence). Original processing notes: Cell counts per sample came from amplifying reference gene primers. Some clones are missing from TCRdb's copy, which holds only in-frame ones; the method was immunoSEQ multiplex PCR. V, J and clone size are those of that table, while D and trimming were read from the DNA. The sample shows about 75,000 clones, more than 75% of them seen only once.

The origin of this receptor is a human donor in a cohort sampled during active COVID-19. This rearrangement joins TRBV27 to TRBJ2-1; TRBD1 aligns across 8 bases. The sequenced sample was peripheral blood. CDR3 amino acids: CASTTGQGLSSYNEQFF. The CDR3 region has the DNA TGTGCCAGCACGACCGGACAGGGACTTTCCTCCTACAATGAGCAGTTCTTC.